This T cell receptor beta chain came from a study of blood T cell repertoires in COVID-19. Study-wide context: Whether acute or convalescent, the COVID-19 samples came from the United States, Italy and Spain. Sources were T cells, B-cell-depleted T cells, or PBMCs; the material itself was cDNA or gDNA.

In the original analysis: The assay estimated nucleated cells by amplifying reference gene primers. TCRdb's copy holds only in-frame clones and misses some; the assay was immunoSEQ multiplex PCR. V and J calls and clone size come straight from that table; D and trimming were deduced from the DNA. This sample has hundreds of thousands of clones, with roughly 90% found just once. The CDR3 consists of 12 residues. Germline values: CDR1 SQVTM, CDR2 ANQGSEA. Trimming removed 6 bases from V and 3 bases from J, with 10 bases in between. As regards this clone: Other nucleotide sequences in the sample specify the same CDR3.

The receptor was isolated from a woman aged 25 to 39 with acute or convalescent COVID-19. The V call is TRBV29-1, the J call TRBJ2-3; D uncertain. Sequenced material: peripheral blood. CDR3 sequence reads: CSVTTGTDTQYF. The DNA of the CDR3 is TGCAGCGTCACGACCGGGACAGATACGCAGTATTTT.